This T cell receptor (beta chain) emerged from a study of Tregs in tolerant kidney transplant recipients. Profiled with immunoSEQ multiplex PCR; TCRdb holds only in-frame clones, not every one. The sample contains 20,000 to 25,000 clones, roughly 80% of which appear only once. About this clone: The antigen is unknown.

Study-level findings and limits: This study did not directly address biological reproducibility. The most relevant donor-specific Treg TCRbeta repertoire apparently came from expansion with activated donor B cells. Validation in larger populations is needed because few patients were studied.

This CDR3 has 13 residues. Between the trimmed V and J ends, which lost 0 bases and 2 bases, there was a span of 5 bases. Germline V gene data show CDR1 as MGHRA and CDR2 as YSYEKL. The nonmyeloablative bone marrow transplants came from related graft donors, with transient mixed chimerism. Unstimulated regulatory T cells (CD4+CD25+CD127-), CD4+CD25- non-regulatory cells, CD4 and CD8 cells were FACS-sorted from thawed PBMCs. Here the sequenced sample was CD8+ T cells from blood (PBMCs), taken 6 months after the transplant. The chain is built from TRBV4-1 and TRBJ2-7, with D uncertain. This receptor was taken from a human patient who received a combined kidney and bone marrow transplant. Some T cells may be graft donor cells. The CDR3 DNA follows: TGCGCCAGCAGCCAAGATGGGCCCTACGAGCAGTACTTC. This encodes CASSQDGPYEQYF.